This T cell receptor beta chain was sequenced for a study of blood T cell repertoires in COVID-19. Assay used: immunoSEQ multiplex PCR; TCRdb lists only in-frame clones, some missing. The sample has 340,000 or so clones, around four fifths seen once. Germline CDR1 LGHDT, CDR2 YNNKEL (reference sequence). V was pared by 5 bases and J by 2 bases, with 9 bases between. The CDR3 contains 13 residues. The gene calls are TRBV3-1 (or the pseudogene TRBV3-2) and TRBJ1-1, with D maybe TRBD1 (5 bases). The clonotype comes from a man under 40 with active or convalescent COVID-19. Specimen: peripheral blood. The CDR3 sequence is CASSGQGNTEAFF. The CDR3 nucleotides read TGTGCCAGCAGCGGGCAGGGAAACACTGAAGCTTTCTTT.